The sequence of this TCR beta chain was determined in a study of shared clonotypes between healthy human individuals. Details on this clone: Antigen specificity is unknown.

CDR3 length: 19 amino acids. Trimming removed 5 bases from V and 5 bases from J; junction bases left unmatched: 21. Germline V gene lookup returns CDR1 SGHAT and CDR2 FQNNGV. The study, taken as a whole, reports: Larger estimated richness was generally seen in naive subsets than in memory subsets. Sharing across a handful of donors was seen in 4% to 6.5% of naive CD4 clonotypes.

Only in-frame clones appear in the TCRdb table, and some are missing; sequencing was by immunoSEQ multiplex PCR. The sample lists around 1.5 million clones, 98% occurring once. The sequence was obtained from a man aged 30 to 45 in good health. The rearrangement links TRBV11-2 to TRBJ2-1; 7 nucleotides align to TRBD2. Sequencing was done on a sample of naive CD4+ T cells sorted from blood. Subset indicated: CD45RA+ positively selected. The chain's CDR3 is CASSPPPRRGELWNNEQFF. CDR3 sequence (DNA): TGTGCCAGCAGCCCTCCCCCACGCCGGGGGGAACTTTGGAACAATGAGCAGTTCTTC.